Listed below are T cell receptor beta chains from one sample, sequenced in a study of CD8 T cells in ankylosing spondylitis. TCRdb used MiXCR to reprocess the 5' RACE reads, holding one entry per CDR3 protein. Among roughly 370,000 distinct CDR3 sequences listed, approximately 20% were seen once. Material: blood, either unsorted or a sorted T cell fraction (not recorded which). These receptors were collected from a male donor with ankylosing spondylitis. CDR3s include the opening cysteine and the closing phenylalanine or tryptophan. The order of the fields is V gene, D gene, J gene, clone size, CDR3 protein, CDR3 DNA. A D gene is named only where the DNA matches it firmly. Clone size appears in some rows only: once, few, many, or a class for an expanded clone.

TRBV7-3,NA,TRBJ1-1,NA,CASSLYHKNTEAFF,TGTGCCAGCAGCTTATATCACAAGAACACTGAAGCTTTCTTT
TRBV29-1,TRBD2,TRBJ2-1,few,CSVGTRLTYNEQFF,TGCAGCGTGGGGACTAGACTCACCTACAATGAGCAGTTCTTC
TRBV15,NA,TRBJ1-1,many,CATSRDPGGTEAFF,TGTGCCACCAGCAGAGATCCCGGCGGCACTGAAGCTTTCTTT
TRBV6-5,TRBD1,TRBJ2-3,few,CASSYSKHRGLADTQYF,TGTGCCAGCAGTTACTCGAAGCACAGGGGGCTTGCAGATACGCAGTATTTT
TRBV6-1,NA,TRBJ1-2,few,CASSIRDPTSGYTF,TGTGCCAGCAGCATACGGGACCCTACATCTGGCTACACCTTC
TRBV7-2,NA,TRBJ2-5,few,CASSFRKGLKETQYF,TGTGCCAGCAGCTTTCGCAAGGGGTTGAAAGAGACCCAGTACTTC
TRBV12-3/TRBV12-4,NA,TRBJ1-1,NA,CASRYSLNTEAFF,TGTGCCAGCAGGTATAGCCTGAACACTGAAGCTTTCTTT
TRBV29-1,NA,TRBJ1-1,few,CSVVRVEAFF,TGCAGCGTTGTACGGGTAGAAGCTTTCTTT
TRBV9,NA,TRBJ2-5,NA,CATLNRQRQETQYF,TGTGCCACCTTAAACCGACAGCGCCAAGAGACCCAGTACTTC
TRBV6-1,NA,TRBJ2-3,NA,CASSPSGRASTDTQYF,TGTGCCAGCAGCCCTTCCGGGCGGGCCAGCACAGATACGCAGTATTTT
TRBV28,NA,TRBJ2-5,few,CASSFPQGPQETQYF,TGTGCCAGCAGTTTCCCTCAGGGGCCCCAAGAGACCCAGTACTTC
TRBV10-3,TRBD2,TRBJ2-1,NA,CAIRDREVDNEQFF,TGTGCCATCAGAGATCGGGAGGTTGACAATGAGCAGTTCTTC
TRBV6-2/TRBV6-3,NA,TRBJ2-6,NA,CASSYGTSGANVLTF,TGTGCCAGCAGTTACGGTACCTCTGGGGCCAACGTCCTGACTTTC
TRBV19,NA,TRBJ2-3,NA,CASSIFSGTTDTQYF,TGTGCCAGTAGTATTTTTTCCGGTACCACAGATACGCAGTATTTT